This T cell receptor beta chain was recovered during a study of blood T cells in healthy people across ages. Then a second PCR, running about 6 to 12 cycles, was carried out with a sample-barcoded 5' primer and a J-beta primer mix. Researchers report that each sample yielded at least 3 million CDR3-containing paired-end reads. TCRdb reprocessed the 5' RACE reads with MiXCR, giving one entry per CDR3 protein. The sample holds 1.6 million or so distinct CDR3 sequences; about 35% are singletons and the top ten take roughly 10%. As to this clonotype: As yet, its antigen is unknown.

Overall study findings and caveats: Per-million-T-cell TCR beta diversity fell roughly linearly with age.

Between the trimmed V and J ends, which lost 0 bases and 8 bases, there was a span of 7 bases. This CDR3 is built from 12 residues. The germline gives CDR1 SGDLS, CDR2 YYNGEE. Per sample, extraction of total RNA gave at least 5 micrograms in every case. Sequencing was carried out using blood. The chain couples TRBV9 to TRBJ2-3; no definite D call. The clonotype was recovered from a woman aged 25 to 39 in good health. CDR3 coding DNA: TGTGCCAGCAGCGTAGAGAGGAGTACGCAGTATTTT. Translated: CASSVERSTQYF.